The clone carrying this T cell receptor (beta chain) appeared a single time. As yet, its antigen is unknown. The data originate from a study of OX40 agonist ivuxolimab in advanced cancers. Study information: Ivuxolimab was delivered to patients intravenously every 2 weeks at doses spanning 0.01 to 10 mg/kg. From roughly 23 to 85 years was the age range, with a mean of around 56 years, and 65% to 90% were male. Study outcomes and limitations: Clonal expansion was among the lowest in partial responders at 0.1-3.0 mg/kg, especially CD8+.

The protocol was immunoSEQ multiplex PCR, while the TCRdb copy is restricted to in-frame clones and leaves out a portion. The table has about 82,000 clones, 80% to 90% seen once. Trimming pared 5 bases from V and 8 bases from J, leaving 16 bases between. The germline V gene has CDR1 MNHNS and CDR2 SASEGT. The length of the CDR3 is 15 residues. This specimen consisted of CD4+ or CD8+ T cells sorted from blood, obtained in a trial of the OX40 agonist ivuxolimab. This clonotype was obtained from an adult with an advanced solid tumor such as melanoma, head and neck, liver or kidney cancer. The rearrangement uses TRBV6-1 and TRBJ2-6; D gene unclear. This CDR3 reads CASSTIHSLSNVLTF. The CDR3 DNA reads TGTGCCAGCAGTACCATTCACAGTTTGTCCAACGTCCTGACTTTC.